This T cell receptor beta chain was recorded in a study of patients and donors after allogeneic stem cell transplantation (TCRdb year 2020). This clonotype has ten or more counts. Its recognized antigen is unknown. No base qualities exist here, and no much larger clone lies one base off it. Library creation used RT-PCR. Reads for this sample came from a NextSeq 550. The public reads were reanalyzed by TCRdb: fastp trimming at Q25, MiXCR alignment, in-frame beta chains only. CDR3 protein sequences are deduplicated, and each keeps its most common genes and DNA. The sample table shows roughly 230,000 distinct CDR3 sequences, and 12% to 15% are seen once. Clones ranked in the top ten supply 11% of the sample. Trimming at the junction amounts to 4 bases on V and 0 bases on J, and the germline ends lie 7 bases apart. Inclusive of the bounding cysteine and phenylalanine, the CDR3 is 15 residues long. Only the CDR3 DNA is retained, 45 bases long and in frame from the first base. CDR1 is given as LGHDT and CDR2 as YNNKEL, both from the germline V gene (reference sequence).

This chain is built from TRBV3-1 and TRBJ2-6, with the identity of the D gene unclear. This sequence originates from a human donor who was either an allogeneic HSCT recipient or a stem cell or donor lymphocyte infusion donor (not recorded which). It is not recorded whose cells these are; they may come from a transplant donor. The sample was blood, either unsorted or a sorted T cell fraction (not recorded which). The sequenced DNA is TGTGCCAGCAGCCGCATGATCTCTGGGGCCAACGTCCTGACTTTC. This translates into CASSRMISGANVLTF.